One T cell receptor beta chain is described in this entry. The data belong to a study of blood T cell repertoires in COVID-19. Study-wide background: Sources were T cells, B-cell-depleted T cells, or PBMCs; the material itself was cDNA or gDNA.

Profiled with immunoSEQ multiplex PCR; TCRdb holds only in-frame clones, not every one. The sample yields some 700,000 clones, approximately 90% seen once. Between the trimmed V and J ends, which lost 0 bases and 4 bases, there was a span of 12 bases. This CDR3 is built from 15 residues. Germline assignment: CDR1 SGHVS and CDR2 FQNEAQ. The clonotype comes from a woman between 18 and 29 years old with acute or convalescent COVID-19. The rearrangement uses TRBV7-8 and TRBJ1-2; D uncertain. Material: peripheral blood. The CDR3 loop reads CASSLARVGSYGYTF. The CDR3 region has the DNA TGTGCCAGCAGCTTAGCGCGGGTAGGGTCCTATGGCTACACCTTC.